The TCR beta chain described here comes from a study of shared clonotypes between healthy human individuals. Per the germline V gene, CDR1 is SGHDT and CDR2 is YYEEEE. Trimming cost V 0 bases and J 8 bases, with 14 bases left between them. CDR3 length: 14 amino acids. Using immunoSEQ multiplex PCR, the repertoire was profiled, and TCRdb retains in-frame clones only, with some absent. This sample has 850,000 to 1,100,000 clones; about 80% occur once, and the top ten carry roughly 0.83%. As regards this clone: Its specificity is unknown.

All of the donors resided in Nashville, Tennessee, and each was a Caucasian adult. Study-wide points: Lower generation probabilities were found for non-shared clonotypes than for those shared by all four donors. The low donor count limited represented genetic and exposure-history diversity. Naive subsets, compared against memory subsets, generally had larger estimated richness values.

The receptor was isolated from a man between 18 and 35 years old in good health. Some clones in this sample may be carry-over from other donors' samples. V gene TRBV5-6 combines with J gene TRBJ1-1; D possibly corresponds to TRBD1 (6 bases). Sequencing used memory CD4+ T cells from PBMCs. Documented subset: CD45RA-negative fraction. The CDR3 DNA follows: TGTGCCAGCAGCTTGGGAGGGGGGACCGACGAAGCTTTCTTT. It is translated as CASSLGGGTDEAFF.